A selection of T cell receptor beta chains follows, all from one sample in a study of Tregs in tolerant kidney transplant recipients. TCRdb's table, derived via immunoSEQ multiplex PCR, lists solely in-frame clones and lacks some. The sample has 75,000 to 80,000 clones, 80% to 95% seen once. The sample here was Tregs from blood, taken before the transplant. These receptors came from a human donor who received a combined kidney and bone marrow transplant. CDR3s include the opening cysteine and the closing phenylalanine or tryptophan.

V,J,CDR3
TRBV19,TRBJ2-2,CASSGNRGLAGELFF
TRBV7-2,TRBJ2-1,CASSLVGQGSNEQFF
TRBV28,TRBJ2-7,CASSSWNRGEQYF
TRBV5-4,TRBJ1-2,CASRTRLRPGYTF
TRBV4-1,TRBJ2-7,CASSLGQGPYEQYF
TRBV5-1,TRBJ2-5,CASSWQGSQETQYF
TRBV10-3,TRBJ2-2,CAISDAGTGVRSGELFF
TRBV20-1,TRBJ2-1,CSVNSGNEQFF
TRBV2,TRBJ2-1,CASEGPSYNEQFF
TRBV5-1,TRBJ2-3,CASSFVGTSVTDTQYF
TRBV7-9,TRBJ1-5,CASSLWDSNQPQHF
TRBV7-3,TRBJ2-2,CASSFSGRTGELFF
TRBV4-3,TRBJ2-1,CASSQDRASRNEQFF
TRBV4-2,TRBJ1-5,CASSPRTDNQPQHF
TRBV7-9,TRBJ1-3,CASIILRDRGLGNTIYF
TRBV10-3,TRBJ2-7,CAIRKTDEQYF
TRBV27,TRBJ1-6,CASSLSTNNSPLHF
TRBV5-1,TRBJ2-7,CASSYVLSYEQYF
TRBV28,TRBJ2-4,CASSHRDGNIQYF
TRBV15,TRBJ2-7,CATSRAASGIHEQYF
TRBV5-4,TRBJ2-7,CASSFGGGPFFYEQYF
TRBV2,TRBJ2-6,CASSEENSGANVLTF
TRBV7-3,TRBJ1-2,CASSLRQGANYGYTF
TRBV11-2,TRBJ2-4,CASSLEAGQTGGENIQYF
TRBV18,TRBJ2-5,CASSPFKEETQYF
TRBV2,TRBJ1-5,CASSSQSRQPQHF
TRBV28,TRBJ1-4,CASSTGQANEKLFF
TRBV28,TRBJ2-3,CASSFSGSADTQYF
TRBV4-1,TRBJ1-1,CASSQDRANTEAFF
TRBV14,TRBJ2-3,CASSHNSGRGTDTQYF
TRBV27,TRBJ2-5,CASRQDSQETQYF
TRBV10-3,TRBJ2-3,CAINRERTDTQYF
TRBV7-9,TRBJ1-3,CASSYRTVFGSGNTIYF
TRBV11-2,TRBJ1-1,CASSLVNPTEAFF
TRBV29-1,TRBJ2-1,CSVGTQYNEQFF
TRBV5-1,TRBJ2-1,CASSPGTSGYNEQFF
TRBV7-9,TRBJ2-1,CASSDSLDRGRGGYNEQFF
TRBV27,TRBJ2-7,CASRGAAYEQYF
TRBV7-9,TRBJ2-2,CASSSQREWATGELFF
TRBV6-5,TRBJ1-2,CATAPTAPGGYTF
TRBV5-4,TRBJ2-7,CASSSDSYEQYF
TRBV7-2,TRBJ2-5,CASRSQETQYF
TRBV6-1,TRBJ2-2,CASSRENTGELFF
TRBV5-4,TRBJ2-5,CASSFRGEETQYF
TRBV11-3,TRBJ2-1,CASSLSEEQFF
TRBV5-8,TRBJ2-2,CASSPQRGIGTGELFF
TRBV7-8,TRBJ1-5,CASSLVGQALQSQHF
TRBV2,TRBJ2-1,CASSEVFVHNEQFF
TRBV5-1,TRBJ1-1,CASSGDRRFTEAFF
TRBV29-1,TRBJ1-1,CSVVLWGAEWNTEAFF
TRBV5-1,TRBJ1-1,CASSLESWNTEAFF
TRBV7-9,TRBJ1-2,CASSLNSDRANYGYTF
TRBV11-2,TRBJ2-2,CASRHPVEVAVAGELFF
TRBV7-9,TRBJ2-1,CASSGTGLSSVASYNEQFF
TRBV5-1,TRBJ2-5,CASSLGRGGETQYF
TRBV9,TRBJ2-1,CASSLSSSIPGINEQFF
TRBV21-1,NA,CASSKARLAGGTYEQYF
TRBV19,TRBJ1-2,CATKGGTNYGYTF
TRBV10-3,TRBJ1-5,CAISELPGEGQPQHF
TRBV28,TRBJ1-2,CASSPSVGYTF